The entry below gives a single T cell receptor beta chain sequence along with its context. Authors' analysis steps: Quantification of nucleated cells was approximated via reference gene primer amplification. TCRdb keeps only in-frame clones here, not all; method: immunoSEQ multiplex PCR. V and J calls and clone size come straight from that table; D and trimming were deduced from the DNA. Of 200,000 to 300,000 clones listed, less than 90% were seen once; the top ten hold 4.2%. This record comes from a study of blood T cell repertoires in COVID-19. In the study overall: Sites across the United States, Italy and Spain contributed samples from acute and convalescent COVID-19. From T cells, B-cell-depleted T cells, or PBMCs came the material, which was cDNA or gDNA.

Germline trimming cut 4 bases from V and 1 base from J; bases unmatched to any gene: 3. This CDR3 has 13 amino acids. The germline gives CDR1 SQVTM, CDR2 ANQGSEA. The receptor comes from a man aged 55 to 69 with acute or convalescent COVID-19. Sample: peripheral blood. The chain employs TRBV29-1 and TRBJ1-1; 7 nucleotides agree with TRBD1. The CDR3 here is CSVVGQWNTEAFF. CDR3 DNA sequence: TGCAGCGTTGTGGGACAGTGGAACACTGAAGCTTTCTTT.